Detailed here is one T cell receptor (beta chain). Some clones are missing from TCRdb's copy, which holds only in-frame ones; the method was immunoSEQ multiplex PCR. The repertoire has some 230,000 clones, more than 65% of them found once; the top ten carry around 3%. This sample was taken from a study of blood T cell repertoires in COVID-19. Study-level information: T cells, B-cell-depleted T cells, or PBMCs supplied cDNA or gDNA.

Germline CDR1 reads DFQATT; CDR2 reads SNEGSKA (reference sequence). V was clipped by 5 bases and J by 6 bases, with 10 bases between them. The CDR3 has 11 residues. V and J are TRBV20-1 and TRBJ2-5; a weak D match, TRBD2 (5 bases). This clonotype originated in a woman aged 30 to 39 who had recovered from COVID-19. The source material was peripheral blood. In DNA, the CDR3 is TGCAGTGCTCCAAGGGAGAAGACCCAGTACTTC. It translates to CSAPREKTQYF.